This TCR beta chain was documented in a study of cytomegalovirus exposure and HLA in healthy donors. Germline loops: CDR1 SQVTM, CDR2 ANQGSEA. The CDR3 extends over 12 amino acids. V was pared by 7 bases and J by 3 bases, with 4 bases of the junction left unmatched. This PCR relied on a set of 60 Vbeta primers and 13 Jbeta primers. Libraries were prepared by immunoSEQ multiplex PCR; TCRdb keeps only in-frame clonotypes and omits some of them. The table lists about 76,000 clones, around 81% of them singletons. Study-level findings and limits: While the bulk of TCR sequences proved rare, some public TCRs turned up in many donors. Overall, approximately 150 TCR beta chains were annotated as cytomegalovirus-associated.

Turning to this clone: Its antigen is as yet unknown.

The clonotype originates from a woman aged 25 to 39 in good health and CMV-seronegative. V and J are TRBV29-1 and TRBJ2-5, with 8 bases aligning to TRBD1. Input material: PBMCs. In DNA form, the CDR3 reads TGCAGCGCCAGGGGGCGGGAAGAGACCCAGTACTTC. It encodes CSARGREETQYF.